This T cell receptor (beta chain) emerged from a study of T cell repertoires in cytomegalovirus infection. Study overall: Public TCR beta signature analysis indicated the presence of both CMV infection and matching HLA type. Overall study results and limits: Accumulated public TCR beta family frequency recognized individuals carrying CMV together with the relevant HLA. The study found HLA-C-restricted CMV-specific TCR beta clonotypes dominating the ex vivo response.

TCRdb used MiXCR to reprocess the reads, holding one entry per CDR3 protein. Of more than 500,000 distinct CDR3 sequences listed, 16% were seen once; the top ten hold under 30%. Turning to this clonotype: The antigen is undetermined.

The source of this sequence is a human donor in good health (CMV status not recorded). Some clones in this sample may be carry-over from other donors' samples. Sample: CD8+ T cells from PBMCs.

As DNA, the CDR3 is TGTGCCAGTAGCTTTCCCCGGGACAGCAATCAGCCCCAGCATTTT. Its protein is CASSFPRDSNQPQHF. The genes are TRBV19 and TRBJ1-5; a weak D match, TRBD1 (5 bases). This CDR3 spans 15 amino acids. CDR1 LNHDA and CDR2 SQIVND come from the germline V gene (reference sequence). The V end lost 6 bases, the J end lost 1 base, and 13 bases lay between the germline ends.